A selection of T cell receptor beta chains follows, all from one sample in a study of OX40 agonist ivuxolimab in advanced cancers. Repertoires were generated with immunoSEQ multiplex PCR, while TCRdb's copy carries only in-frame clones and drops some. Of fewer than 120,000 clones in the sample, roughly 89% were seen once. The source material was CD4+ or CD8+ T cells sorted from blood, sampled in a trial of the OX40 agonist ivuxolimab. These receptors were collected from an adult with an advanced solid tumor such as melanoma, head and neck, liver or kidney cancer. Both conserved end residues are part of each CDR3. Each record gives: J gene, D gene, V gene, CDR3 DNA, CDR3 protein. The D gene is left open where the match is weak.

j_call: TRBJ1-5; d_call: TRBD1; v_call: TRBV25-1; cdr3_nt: TGTGCCAGCAGTCAAACAGGGGTCCATCAGCCCCAGCATTTT; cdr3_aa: CASSQTGVHQPQHF
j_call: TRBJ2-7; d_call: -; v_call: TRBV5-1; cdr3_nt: TGCGCCAGCAGCTATGTACAGGGATCCTACGAGCAGTACTTC; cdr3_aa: CASSYVQGSYEQYF
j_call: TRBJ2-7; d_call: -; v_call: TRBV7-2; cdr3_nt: TGTGCCAGCAGCTTAGGACGCTGGTACGAGCAGTACTTC; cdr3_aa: CASSLGRWYEQYF
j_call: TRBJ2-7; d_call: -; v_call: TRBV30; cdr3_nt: TGTGCCTGGAGTGCGGGGGTTGGAGGTAACTACGAGCAGTACTTC; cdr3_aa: CAWSAGVGGNYEQYF
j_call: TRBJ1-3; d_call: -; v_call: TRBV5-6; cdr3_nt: TGTGCCAGCAGCTTAGTGACCCTTTCTCCCGCTTCGTATTTT; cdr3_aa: CASSLVTLSPASYF
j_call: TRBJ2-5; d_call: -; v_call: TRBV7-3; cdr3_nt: TGTGCCAGCAGCTTAAAGGGGGGCGAGACCCAGTACTTC; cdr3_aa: CASSLKGGETQYF
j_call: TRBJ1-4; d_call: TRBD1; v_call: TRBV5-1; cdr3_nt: TGCGCCAGCAGCTTGGGAGGAGGGGGCGCTGATGAAAAACTGTTTTTT; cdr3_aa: CASSLGGGGADEKLFF
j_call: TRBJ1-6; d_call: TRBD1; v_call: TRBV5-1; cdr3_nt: TGCGCCAGCAGCTTGGCCGGGACAGATAATTCACCCCTCCACTTT; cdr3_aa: CASSLAGTDNSPLHF
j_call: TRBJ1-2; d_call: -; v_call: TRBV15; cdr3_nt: TGTGCCACCAGCAGAGATCTGGGGGATAACTATGGCTACACCTTC; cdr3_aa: CATSRDLGDNYGYTF
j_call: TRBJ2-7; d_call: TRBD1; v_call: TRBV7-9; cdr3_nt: TGTGCCAGCAGCTTAGCGGGACAGAGATACGAGCAGTACTTC; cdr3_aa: CASSLAGQRYEQYF
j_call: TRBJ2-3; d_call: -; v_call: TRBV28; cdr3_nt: TGTGCCAGCAGTTCCAGTGATACGCAGTATTTT; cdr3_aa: CASSSSDTQYF
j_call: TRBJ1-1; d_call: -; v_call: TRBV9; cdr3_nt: TGTGCCAGCAGCTCTCAGCTGGAAAGGACTGAAGCTTTCTTT; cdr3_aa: CASSSQLERTEAFF
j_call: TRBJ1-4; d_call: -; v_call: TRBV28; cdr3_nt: TGTGCCAGCAGTCCCCAGGGTACAGGAAAACTGTTTTTT; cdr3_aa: CASSPQGTGKLFF
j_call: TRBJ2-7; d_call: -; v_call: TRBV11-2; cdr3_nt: TGTGCCAGCAGCTTATTGGGAGTCTCCTACGAGCAGTACTTC; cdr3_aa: CASSLLGVSYEQYF